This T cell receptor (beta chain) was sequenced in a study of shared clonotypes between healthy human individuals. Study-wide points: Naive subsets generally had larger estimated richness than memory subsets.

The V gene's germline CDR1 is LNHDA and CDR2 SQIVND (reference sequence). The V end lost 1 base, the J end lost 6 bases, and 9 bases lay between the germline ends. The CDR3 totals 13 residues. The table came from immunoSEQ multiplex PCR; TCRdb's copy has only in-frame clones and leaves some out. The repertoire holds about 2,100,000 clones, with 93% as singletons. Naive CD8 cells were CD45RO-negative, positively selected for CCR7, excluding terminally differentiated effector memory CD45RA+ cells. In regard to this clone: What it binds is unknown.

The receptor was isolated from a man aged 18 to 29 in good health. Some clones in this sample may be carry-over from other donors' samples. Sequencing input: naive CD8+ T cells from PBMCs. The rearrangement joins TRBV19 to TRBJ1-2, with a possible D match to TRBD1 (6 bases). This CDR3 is CASSIAGVDGYTF. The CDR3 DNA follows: TGTGCCAGTAGTATAGCAGGGGTGGATGGCTACACCTTC.